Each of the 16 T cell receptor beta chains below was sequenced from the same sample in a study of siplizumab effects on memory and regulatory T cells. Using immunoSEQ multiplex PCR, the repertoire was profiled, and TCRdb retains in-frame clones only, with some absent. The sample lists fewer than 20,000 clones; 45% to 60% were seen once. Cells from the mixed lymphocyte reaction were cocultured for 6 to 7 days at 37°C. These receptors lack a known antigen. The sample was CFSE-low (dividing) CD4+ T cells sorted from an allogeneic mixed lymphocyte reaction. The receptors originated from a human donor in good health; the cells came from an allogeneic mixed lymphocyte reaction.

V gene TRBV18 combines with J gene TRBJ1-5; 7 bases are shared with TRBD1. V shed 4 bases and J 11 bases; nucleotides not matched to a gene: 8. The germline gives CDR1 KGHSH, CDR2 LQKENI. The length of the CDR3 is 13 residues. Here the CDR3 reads CASSRTGGEAQHF. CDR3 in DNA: TGTGCCAGCTCACGGACAGGAGGGGAGGCCCAGCATTTT.

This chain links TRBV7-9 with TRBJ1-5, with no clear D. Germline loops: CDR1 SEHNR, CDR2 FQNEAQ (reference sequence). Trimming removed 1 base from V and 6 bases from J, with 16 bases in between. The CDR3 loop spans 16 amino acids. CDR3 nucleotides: TGTGCCAGCAGCTTAGGTATCGGAACTGAAGGTCAGCCCCAGCATTTT. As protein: CASSLGIGTEGQPQHF.

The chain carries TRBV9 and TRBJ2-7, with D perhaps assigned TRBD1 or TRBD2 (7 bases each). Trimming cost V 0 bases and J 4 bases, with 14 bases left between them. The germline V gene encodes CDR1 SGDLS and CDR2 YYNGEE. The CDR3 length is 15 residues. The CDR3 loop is CASSVGSGGGYEQYF. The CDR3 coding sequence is TGTGCCAGCAGCGTAGGGTCAGGGGGAGGGTACGAGCAGTACTTC.

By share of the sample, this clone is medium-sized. CDR3 coding DNA: TGTGCCAGCAGCTTGAAGTGGGGGCCCGCGAACACCGGGGAGCTGTTTTTT. Its protein product is CASSLKWGPANTGELFF. The chain carries TRBV5-8 and TRBJ2-2; weak D call: TRBD1 (6 bases). This CDR3 contains 17 residues. CDR1 and CDR2 from the germline V gene are SGHTS and YDEGEE. V lost 1 base and J 0 bases, leaving 13 bases between the germline ends.

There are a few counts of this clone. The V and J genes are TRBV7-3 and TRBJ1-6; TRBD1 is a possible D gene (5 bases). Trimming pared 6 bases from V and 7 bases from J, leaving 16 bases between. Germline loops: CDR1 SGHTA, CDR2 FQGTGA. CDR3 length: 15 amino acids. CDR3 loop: CASSTGPGRNSPLHF. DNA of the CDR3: TGTGCCAGCAGTACCGGGCCAGGGAGGAATTCACCCCTCCACTTT.

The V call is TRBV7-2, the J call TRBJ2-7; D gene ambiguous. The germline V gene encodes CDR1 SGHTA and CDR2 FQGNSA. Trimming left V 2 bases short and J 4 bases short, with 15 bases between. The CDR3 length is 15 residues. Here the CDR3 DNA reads TGTGCCAGCAGCTTACTCCCCCTAGACGGTTACGAGCAGTACTTC. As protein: CASSLLPLDGYEQYF.

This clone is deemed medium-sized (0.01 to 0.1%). The CDR3 loop reads CASWDRTPGETQYF. The DNA of the CDR3 is TGTGCCAGTTGGGACAGGACCCCGGGGGAGACCCAGTACTTC. The chain is built from TRBV28 and TRBJ2-5; TRBD1 aligns across 8 bases. The CDR3 loop spans 14 amino acids. V gave up 9 bases and J gave up 5 bases; unmatched junction bases: 11. In germline, CDR1 is MDHEN, CDR2 SYDVKM.

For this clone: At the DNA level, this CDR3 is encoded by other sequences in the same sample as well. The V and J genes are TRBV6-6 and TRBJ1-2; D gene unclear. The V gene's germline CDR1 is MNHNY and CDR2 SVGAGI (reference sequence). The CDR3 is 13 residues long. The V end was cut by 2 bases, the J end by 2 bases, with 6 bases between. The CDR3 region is CASSYDGNYGYTF. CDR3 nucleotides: TGTGCCAGCAGTTACGACGGCAACTATGGCTACACCTTC.

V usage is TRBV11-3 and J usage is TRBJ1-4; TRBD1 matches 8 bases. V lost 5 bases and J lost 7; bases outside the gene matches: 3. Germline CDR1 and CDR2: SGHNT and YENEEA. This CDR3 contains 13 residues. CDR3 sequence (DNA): TGTGCCAGCAGCGGACAGGGTGGTGAAAAACTGTTTTTT. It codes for CASSGQGGEKLFF.

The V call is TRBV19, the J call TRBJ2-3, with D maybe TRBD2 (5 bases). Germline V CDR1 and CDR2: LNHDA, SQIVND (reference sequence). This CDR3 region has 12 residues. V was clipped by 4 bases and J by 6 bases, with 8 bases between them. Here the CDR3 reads CASSRGLDTQYF. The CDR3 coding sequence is TGTGCCAGTAGTAGAGGACTGGATACGCAGTATTTT.

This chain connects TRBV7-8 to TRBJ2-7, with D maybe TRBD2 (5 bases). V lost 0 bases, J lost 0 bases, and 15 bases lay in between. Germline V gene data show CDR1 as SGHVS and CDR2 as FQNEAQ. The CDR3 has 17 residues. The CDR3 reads CASSLAVGREPSYEQYF. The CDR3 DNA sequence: TGTGCCAGCAGCTTAGCGGTGGGCCGGGAACCCTCCTACGAGCAGTACTTC.

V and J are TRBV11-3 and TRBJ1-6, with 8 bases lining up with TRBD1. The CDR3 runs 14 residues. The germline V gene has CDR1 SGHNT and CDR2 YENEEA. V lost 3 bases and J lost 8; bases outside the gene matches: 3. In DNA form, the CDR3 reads TGTGCCAGCAGCTTGGGACAGGTGCATTCACCCCTCCACTTT. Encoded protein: CASSLGQVHSPLHF.

CDR3 protein: CASRNSGANVLTF. The DNA for the CDR3 is TGTGCCAGCAGGAACTCTGGGGCCAACGTCCTGACTTTC. The chain links TRBV4-2 to TRBJ2-6; no firm D call. The CDR3 extends over 13 amino acids. Trimming stripped 6 bases from V and 0 bases from J, with 3 bases between. Germline values: CDR1 LGHNA, CDR2 YNFKEQ.

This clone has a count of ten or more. CDR3 DNA sequence: TGTGCCAGCTCACGACAGGGGGGCGAGCAGTACTTC. Protein: CASSRQGGEQYF. This sequence joins TRBV18 and TRBJ2-7; TRBD1 matches 9 bases. CDR1 is KGHSH, CDR2 LQKENI, per germline. Trimming cost V 4 bases and J 6 bases; bases outside gene matches: 1. The CDR3 length is 12 residues. Drawing the rest from reference TRBV18 and TRBJ2-7, the complete variable domain is NAGVMQNPRHLVRRRGQEARLRCSPMKGHSHVYWYRQLPEEGLKFMVYLQKENIIDESGMPKERFSAEFPKEGPSILRIQQVVRGDSAAYFCASSRQGGEQYFGPGTRLTVT.

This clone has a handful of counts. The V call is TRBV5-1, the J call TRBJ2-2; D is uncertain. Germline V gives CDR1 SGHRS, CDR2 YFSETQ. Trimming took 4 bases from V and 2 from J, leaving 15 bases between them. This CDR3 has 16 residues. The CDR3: CASSSSASGNTGELFF. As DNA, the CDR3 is TGCGCCAGCAGCAGTTCCGCTAGTGGAAACACCGGGGAGCTGTTTTTT.

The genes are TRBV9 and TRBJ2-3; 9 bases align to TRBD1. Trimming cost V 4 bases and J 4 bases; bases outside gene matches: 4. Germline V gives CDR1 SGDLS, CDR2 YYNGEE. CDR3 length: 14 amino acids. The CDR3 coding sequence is TGTGCCAGCAGCCCACAGGGGGCCTCAGATACGCAGTATTTT. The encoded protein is CASSPQGASDTQYF. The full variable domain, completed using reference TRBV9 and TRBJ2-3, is DSGVTQTPKHLITATGQRVTLRCSPRSGDLSVYWYQQSLDQGLQFLIQYYNGEERAKGNILERFSAQQFPDLHSELNLSSLELGDSALYFCASSPQGASDTQYFGPGTRLTVL.